A selection of T cell receptor beta chains follows, all from one sample in a study of T cells in Graves' hyperthyroidism and ophthalmopathy. TCRdb redid the calling of the multiplex PCR reads with MiXCR, one entry per CDR3 protein. Found here are 600,000 or so distinct CDR3 sequences, under 60% of them singletons; the top ten hold just under 8.5%. Sample: peripheral blood or thyroid tissue (not recorded which). The receptors originated from a woman aged 18-29 years with Graves' hyperthyroidism. The CDR3 runs from the conserved cysteine through the conserved F or W. A D gene is named only where the DNA matches it firmly. Rows may omit the clone size; those that give it use once, few, many or a size class.

J gene: TRBJ1-6; clone size: .; V gene: TRBV2; D gene: .; CDR3 DNA: TGTGCCAGCAGTGACCCCGGGACACTACACTTT; CDR3 protein: CASSDPGTLHF
J gene: TRBJ1-5; clone size: few; V gene: TRBV12-3/TRBV12-4; D gene: TRBD1; CDR3 DNA: TGTGCCAGCACCAATGACAGGGGTCAGCCCCAGCATTTT; CDR3 protein: CASTNDRGQPQHF
J gene: TRBJ2-3; clone size: .; V gene: TRBV2; D gene: TRBD2; CDR3 DNA: TGTGCCAGCAGCCCCGGGAGGGTCACAGATACGCAGTATTTT; CDR3 protein: CASSPGRVTDTQYF
J gene: TRBJ1-5; clone size: .; V gene: TRBV15; D gene: TRBD1; CDR3 DNA: TGTGCCACCAGCAGACGGGGACAGGGGGGGCAGCCCCAGCATTTT; CDR3 protein: CATSRRGQGGQPQHF
J gene: TRBJ1-2; clone size: .; V gene: TRBV5-6; D gene: TRBD1; CDR3 DNA: TGTGCCAGCAGCTTGAGACAGGGGGGGCGCAGCTATGGCTACACCTTC; CDR3 protein: CASSLRQGGRSYGYTF
J gene: TRBJ2-2; clone size: many; V gene: TRBV2; D gene: .; CDR3 DNA: TGTGCCAGCAGTGAAAACGGGATCGGGGAGCTGTTTTTT; CDR3 protein: CASSENGIGELFF
J gene: TRBJ2-6; clone size: .; V gene: TRBV15; D gene: TRBD1; CDR3 DNA: TGTGCCACCAGCAGCCAAGAGGGACAGGGGTCTGGGGCCAACGTCCTGACTTTC; CDR3 protein: CATSSQEGQGSGANVLTF
J gene: TRBJ2-6; clone size: few; V gene: TRBV14; D gene: .; CDR3 DNA: TGTGCCAGCAGCCAGTTACAGGGACGCTCTGGGGCCAACGTCCTGACTTTC; CDR3 protein: CASSQLQGRSGANVLTF
J gene: TRBJ1-1; clone size: .; V gene: TRBV7-9; D gene: .; CDR3 DNA: TGTGCCAGCAACCCCCCAACTCGAGGCGTGGAAGCTTTCTTT; CDR3 protein: CASNPPTRGVEAFF
J gene: TRBJ1-1; clone size: few; V gene: TRBV20-1; D gene: .; CDR3 DNA: TGCAGTGCTAGAGATTACCCCTCCCGATCAGGGGCTTTCTTT; CDR3 protein: CSARDYPSRSGAFF
J gene: TRBJ1-2; clone size: many; V gene: TRBV2; D gene: .; CDR3 DNA: TGTGCCAGCATTTTAGGACAGAAGAACTATGGCTACACCTTC; CDR3 protein: CASILGQKNYGYTF
J gene: TRBJ1-5; clone size: many; V gene: TRBV19; D gene: .; CDR3 DNA: TGTGCCAGTAGTATCCGTCCTCAGCCCCAGCATTTT; CDR3 protein: CASSIRPQPQHF
J gene: TRBJ2-6; clone size: .; V gene: TRBV10-3; D gene: .; CDR3 DNA: TGTGCCAGCAGTTACGATCGACTATCCTCTGGGGCCAACGTCCTGACTTTC; CDR3 protein: CASSYDRLSSGANVLTF
J gene: TRBJ1-2; clone size: .; V gene: TRBV7-8; D gene: TRBD1; CDR3 DNA: TGTGCCAGCAGCCGCGAGGGACAGGAGTCAGGATATGGCTACACCTTC; CDR3 protein: CASSREGQESGYGYTF
J gene: TRBJ2-7; clone size: many; V gene: TRBV6-6; D gene: .; CDR3 DNA: TGTGCCAGCAGTTACCATCGACGGAACAGCTCCTACGAGCAGTACTTC; CDR3 protein: CASSYHRRNSSYEQYF
J gene: TRBJ2-5; clone size: few; V gene: TRBV6-1; D gene: .; CDR3 DNA: TGTGCCAGCAGCTGGCCAGGGGGGAAAGAGACCCAGTACTTC; CDR3 protein: CASSWPGGKETQYF
J gene: TRBJ1-4; clone size: .; V gene: TRBV15; D gene: .; CDR3 DNA: TGTGCCACCAGCAGAGGGGCAGCTAATGAAAAACTGTTTTTT; CDR3 protein: CATSRGAANEKLFF
J gene: TRBJ1-2; clone size: .; V gene: TRBV14; D gene: .; CDR3 DNA: TGTGCCAGCAGCCAAGTTAGGGCCGTGCAATATGGCTACACCTTC; CDR3 protein: CASSQVRAVQYGYTF
J gene: TRBJ1-4; clone size: many; V gene: TRBV7-6; D gene: TRBD1; CDR3 DNA: TGTGCCAGCAGCGAGGACAGGGGGCGGGAAAAACTGTTTTTT; CDR3 protein: CASSEDRGREKLFF
J gene: TRBJ1-1; clone size: .; V gene: TRBV19; D gene: .; CDR3 DNA: TGTGCCAGTAGTTCGCTTGACCGGGTGAACACTGAAGCTTTCTTT; CDR3 protein: CASSSLDRVNTEAFF
J gene: TRBJ2-7; clone size: few; V gene: TRBV14; D gene: TRBD2; CDR3 DNA: TGTGCCAGCAGCCAACCCTGGGACTACCTCACCTACGAGCAGTACTTC; CDR3 protein: CASSQPWDYLTYEQYF
J gene: TRBJ1-6; clone size: .; V gene: TRBV2; D gene: TRBD1; CDR3 DNA: TGTGCCACCAGTGATCCGAGAGGAGACAGGGGTACACCCCTCCACTTT; CDR3 protein: CATSDPRGDRGTPLHF
J gene: TRBJ2-5; clone size: .; V gene: TRBV10-3; D gene: .; CDR3 DNA: TGTGCCATCAGTCCCCCGGGGACTTCGAGGGAGACCCAGTACTTC; CDR3 protein: CAISPPGTSRETQYF